A single sample gave rise to the 28 T cell receptor beta chains below, sequenced in a study of post-analysis software for immune sequencing data. Study-level points and caveats: Controls showed lower frequencies than patients for several TRBV segments, and TRBV5-6, TRBV5-1 and TRBV20-1 were among these.

These receptors lack a known antigen. Unique molecular identifiers were carried by the TCR beta cDNA libraries. Each CDR3 protein is one row after TCRdb ran MiXCR on the PCR reads. The profile shows fewer than 850,000 distinct CDR3 sequences, 40% to 55% of them singletons. Material for sequencing was blood. The receptor set was obtained from a girl aged 10 to 17 with multiple sclerosis.

This rearrangement joins TRBV6-2 or TRBV6-3 to TRBJ2-1, with 8 bases that match TRBD2. Germline CDR1 is MNHEY and CDR2 is SVGEGT. Unmatched junction bases numbered 6, after V lost 0 bases and J lost 5 bases. The CDR3 consists of 16 residues. CDR3 protein: CASSYSKRESDNEQFF. CDR3 nucleotides: TGTGCCAGCAGTTACTCGAAGCGGGAGAGCGACAATGAGCAGTTCTTC.

V gene TRBV29-1 combines with J gene TRBJ2-2, with D perhaps TRBD1 or TRBD2 (5 bases each). CDR3 length equals 13 residues. CDR1 is SQVTM, CDR2 ANQGSEA, per germline. V dropped 7 bases and J dropped 0 bases, with 9 bases sitting between them. For the CDR3, the DNA is TGCAGCGGGGGGTCCGCGAACACCGGGGAGCTGTTTTTT. This translates into CSGGSANTGELFF.

This clonotype has at least ten counts. The chain couples TRBV20-1 to TRBJ2-1; 8 bases agree with TRBD2. Germline values: CDR1 DFQATT, CDR2 SNEGSKA (reference sequence). The CDR3 runs 14 residues. After removal of 0 bases from V and 8 bases from J, the junction contained 6 bases not matched to a gene. This CDR3 reads CSARDREGRDEQFF. CDR3 DNA sequence: TGCAGTGCTAGAGACCGGGAGGGCCGGGATGAGCAGTTCTTC.

The V call is TRBV6-4, the J call TRBJ2-7; TRBD1 matches 10 bases. The CDR3 length is 18 residues. Trimming cost V 4 bases and J 2 bases; bases outside gene matches: 14. Germline values: CDR1 MRHNA, CDR2 SNTAGT. The CDR3 sequence is CASSVRETGGANPYEQYF. The DNA of the CDR3 is TGTGCCAGCAGTGTGAGGGAGACAGGGGGCGCTAATCCCTACGAGCAGTACTTC.

The chain has TRBV5-1 and TRBJ2-7, with a possible D match to TRBD2 (6 bases). Trimming cost V 0 bases and J 2 bases, with 12 bases left between them. In germline, CDR1 is SGHRS, CDR2 YFSETQ. The CDR3 covers 15 residues. The CDR3 nucleotides read TGCGCCAGCAGCTTGGTACGGGAGAGGGCCTACGAGCAGTACTTC. This gives the protein CASSLVRERAYEQYF.

CDR3 region: CASSLDGLAQETQYF. The CDR3 DNA is TGTGCCAGCAGCTTAGATGGCCTAGCCCAAGAGACCCAGTACTTC. The rearrangement links TRBV7-2 to TRBJ2-5; D is perhaps TRBD2 (5 bases). Trimming took off 1 base at V and 1 base at J, with 10 bases between the two ends. The CDR3 extends over 15 amino acids. Germline loops: CDR1 SGHTA, CDR2 FQGNSA.

The chain carries TRBV7-9 and TRBJ2-2; D perhaps matches TRBD2 (5 bases). CDR3 length equals 15 residues. Trimming stripped 0 bases from V and 6 bases from J, with 11 bases between. The V gene's germline CDR1 is SEHNR and CDR2 FQNEAQ (reference sequence). This chain's CDR3 is CASSLAGDRAGELFF. CDR3 coding DNA: TGTGCCAGCAGCTTAGCGGGAGATCGGGCCGGGGAGCTGTTTTTT.

Regarding this clonotype: Since the CDR3 does not end with the conserved phenylalanine or tryptophan, this likely comes from a read error. The J gene is TRBJ2-7, the V gene TRBV19; 9 nucleotides align to TRBD1. The length of the CDR3 is 15 residues. V shed 3 bases, J shed 2 bases, and the junction held 5 bases outside the gene matches. Germline CDR1 reads LNHDA; CDR2 reads SQIVND (reference sequence). The CDR3 loop reads CASSMIGTGTYEQYY. The DNA for the CDR3 is TGTGCCAGTAGTATGATTGGGACAGGGACCTACGAGCAGTACTAC.

This clonotype was seen only a few times. The rearrangement joins TRBV7-9 to TRBJ2-1; 7 bases map to TRBD2. There are 13 residues in the CDR3. Germline loops: CDR1 SEHNR, CDR2 FQNEAQ (reference sequence). V dropped 3 bases and J dropped 10; count of bases not matched to a gene: 6. This CDR3 is CASSFENGREQFF. The CDR3 DNA is TGTGCCAGCAGCTTTGAAAACGGGAGGGAGCAGTTCTTC.

The chain has TRBV6-5 and TRBJ1-1; no clear D. The germline V and J ends were trimmed by 5 bases and 0 bases, with 16 bases remaining between them. The CDR3 is 16 residues long. Germline-derived CDR1 and CDR2 are MNHEY and SVGAGI. This CDR3 is CASSPLGVIMNTEAFF. The CDR3 region has the DNA TGTGCCAGCAGTCCCCTCGGGGTTATCATGAACACTGAAGCTTTCTTT.

This clonotype occurred a few times. The J gene is TRBJ2-7, the V gene TRBV20-1; D is perhaps TRBD1 (6 bases). The CDR3 loop spans 14 amino acids. V was pared by 2 bases and J by 2 bases, with 13 bases between. Germline assignment: CDR1 DFQATT and CDR2 SNEGSKA (reference sequence). CDR3 coding DNA: TGCAGTGCTAGAACCCCGACAGGTCCCTACGAGCAGTACTTC. Amino acid sequence: CSARTPTGPYEQYF.

This clonotype has more than one count but fewer than ten. The rearrangement uses TRBV15 and TRBJ2-3; perhaps TRBD1 as D (5 bases). The germline CDR1 and CDR2 sequences are LNHNV and YYDKDF (reference sequence). The CDR3 contains 16 residues. The germline V and J ends were trimmed by 0 bases and 6 bases, with 16 bases remaining between them. The CDR3: CATSRDPQGDMDTQYF. CDR3 in DNA: TGTGCCACCAGCAGAGATCCCCAGGGCGACATGGATACGCAGTATTTT.

The chain links TRBV27 to TRBJ2-1, with TRBD2 matching over 10 bases. The CDR3 totals 14 residues. Per the germline V gene, CDR1 is MNHEY and CDR2 is SMNVEV (reference sequence). J was trimmed by 8 bases and V by 6 bases; bases with no gene match: 7. CDR3 amino acids: CASSDSGRSYEQFF. The CDR3 nucleotides are TGTGCCAGCAGCGATAGCGGGAGGTCGTATGAGCAGTTCTTC.

The rearrangement joins TRBV4-2 to TRBJ1-1; D is undetermined. The CDR3 totals 14 residues. Germline assignment: CDR1 LGHNA and CDR2 YNFKEQ. V was shortened by 7 bases and J by 1 base, with 13 bases between the two germline ends. Here the CDR3 reads CASTPRLTNTEAFF. Written as DNA, the CDR3 is TGTGCCAGCACCCCACGACTAACGAACACTGAAGCTTTCTTT.

The chain couples TRBV7-2 to TRBJ2-1, with TRBD2 matching over 15 bases. Unmatched junction bases numbered 3, after V lost 5 bases and J lost 4 bases. The CDR3 sequence is 16 residues long. From germline, CDR1 is SGHTA and CDR2 FQGNSA. The DNA of the CDR3 is TGTGCCAGCAGCCTTGGGACTAGCGGGAGGTACAATGAGCAGTTCTTC. Its protein is CASSLGTSGRYNEQFF.

The gene calls are TRBV7-8 and TRBJ2-2; D unclear. The CDR3 contains 14 residues. Trimming took off 6 bases at V and 4 bases at J, with 12 bases between the two ends. Germline lookup yields CDR1 SGHVS and CDR2 FQNEAQ. The CDR3 is CASRPLAATGELFF. The CDR3 coding sequence is TGTGCCAGCAGACCCCTGGCGGCCACCGGGGAGCTGTTTTTT.

This chain joins TRBV19 and TRBJ2-6; D ambiguous. Looked up from germline, CDR1 is LNHDA and CDR2 is SQIVND (reference sequence). The CDR3 spans 13 residues. V was clipped by 8 bases and J by 0 bases, with 5 bases between them. The CDR3 sequence: CASCTSGANVLTF. The CDR3 nucleotides read TGTGCCAGTTGCACCTCTGGGGCCAACGTCCTGACTTTC.

This chain uses TRBV4-2 with TRBJ1-2, with D perhaps matching TRBD1 (6 bases). Germline CDR1 reads LGHNA; CDR2 reads YNFKEQ. The CDR3 has 14 amino acids. V was pared by 0 bases and J by 8 bases, with 13 bases between. The CDR3 is CASSQDRGIGGYTF. CDR3 bases: TGTGCCAGCAGCCAAGACAGGGGAATAGGCGGCTACACCTTC.

The J gene is TRBJ2-1, the V gene TRBV30; 7 nucleotides line up with TRBD1. This CDR3 has 15 amino acids. CDR1 is GTSNPN and CDR2 is SVGIG in the germline V gene (reference sequence). Germline trimming cut 4 bases from V and 3 bases from J; bases unmatched to any gene: 9. The CDR3 nucleotides are TGTGCCTGGACCCCGGACAGGAGCGGCTACAATGAGCAGTTCTTC. Translating gives CAWTPDRSGYNEQFF. Looking up the rest from reference TRBV30 and TRBJ2-1 gives the full variable domain: SQTIHQWPATLVQPVGSPLSLECTVEGTSNPNLYWYRQAAGRGLQLLFYSVGIGQISSEVPQNLSASRPQDRQFILSSKKLLLSDSGFYLCAWTPDRSGYNEQFFGPGTRLTVL.

This clonotype has just a few counts. The chain combines TRBV6-6 with TRBJ2-7, with TRBD2 matching over 7 bases. V gave up 5 bases and J gave up 5 bases; unmatched junction bases: 12. The germline V gene has CDR1 MNHNY and CDR2 SVGAGI (reference sequence). The CDR3 length is 15 residues. The CDR3 protein is CASSGAGVKVNEQYF. CDR3 nucleotides: TGTGCCAGCAGTGGGGCGGGAGTTAAGGTAAACGAGCAGTACTTC.

This rearrangement joins TRBV12-5 to TRBJ2-3, with D tentatively TRBD1 (5 bases). This CDR3 region has 15 residues. Per the germline V gene, CDR1 is LGHNT and CDR2 is FRNRAP. The ends were cut back, 7 bases at V and 2 bases at J, with 16 bases in the middle. CDR3: CASATLDSNTDTQYF. CDR3 nucleotide sequence: TGTGCTAGTGCCACCCTCGACAGTAACACAGATACGCAGTATTTT.

The rearrangement joins TRBV2 to TRBJ2-1; 11 bases match TRBD1. Trimming took 5 bases from V and 4 from J; bases not matched to a gene: 4. This CDR3 is 15 amino acids long. Germline V gene data show CDR1 as SNHLY and CDR2 as FYNNEI. The CDR3 DNA reads TGTGCCAGCAGTAGGGACAGGGGGGATTACAATGAGCAGTTCTTC. This codes for CASSRDRGDYNEQFF.

The chain combines TRBV20-1 with TRBJ2-7; 12 bases align to TRBD2. The length of the CDR3 is 20 residues. CDR1 and CDR2 from the germline V gene are DFQATT and SNEGSKA (reference sequence). The V segment lost 5 bases and the J segment 5 bases; nucleotides outside the gene matches: 25. The CDR3 nucleotides read TGCAGTGCTCCACCATATCCTAGAGCCCTAGCGGGAGGGCCTGTGGACGAGCAGTACTTC. Encoded protein: CSAPPYPRALAGGPVDEQYF.

This clonotype was counted between two and nine times. The chain has TRBV19 and TRBJ2-5; 10 bases agree with TRBD2. This CDR3 spans 16 amino acids. The V gene's germline CDR1 is LNHDA and CDR2 SQIVND (reference sequence). Trimming took 5 bases from V and 3 from J; bases not matched to a gene: 9. The CDR3: CASSPRTSGAEETQYF. The CDR3 coding sequence is TGTGCCAGTAGTCCCCGGACTAGCGGCGCCGAAGAGACCCAGTACTTC.

This clonotype was picked up many times. The chain combines TRBV7-2 with TRBJ2-7; 9 bases agree with TRBD2. CDR1 is SGHTA, CDR2 FQGNSA, per germline. The V segment lost 5 bases and the J segment 2 bases; nucleotides outside the gene matches: 7. This CDR3 is 15 amino acids long. CDR3 loop: CASSPGLAETYEQYF. CDR3 in DNA: TGTGCCAGCAGCCCGGGACTAGCCGAAACCTACGAGCAGTACTTC. Drawing the rest from reference TRBV7-2 and TRBJ2-7, the complete variable domain is GAGVSQSPSNKVTEKGKDVELRCDPISGHTALYWYRQSLGQGLEFLIYFQGNSAPDKSGLPSDRFSAERTGGSVSTLTIQRTQQEDSAVYLCASSPGLAETYEQYFGPGTRLTVT.

This clonotype came up a few times. Relative to the germline gene, one junction end is altered; a read error may explain this. This sequence joins TRBV29-1 and TRBJ2-1; the match to TRBD2 covers 7 bases. The length of the CDR3 is 13 residues. Germline lookup yields CDR1 SQVTM and CDR2 ANQGSEA. DNA of the CDR3: TGCGGCGTTGGGGCTAGCGGTTACAATGAGCAGTTCTTC. It is translated as CGVGASGYNEQFF.

The count of this clonotype is one. CDR3 DNA: TGTGCCAGCAGCGTCGGGACAGGGGGCTACGAGCAGTTCTTC. Translated: CASSVGTGGYEQFF. This rearrangement joins TRBV9 to TRBJ2-1, with 12 positions matching TRBD1. The CDR3 contains 14 residues. Germline V gene data show CDR1 as SGDLS and CDR2 as YYNGEE. J lost 10 bases, V lost 2 bases, and 4 bases had no gene match.

V gene TRBV20-1 combines with J gene TRBJ2-1; 12 nucleotides line up with TRBD2. The CDR3 contains 14 residues. Germline-derived CDR1 and CDR2 are DFQATT and SNEGSKA (reference sequence). V was clipped by 2 bases and J by 9 bases; unmatched bases: 5. Here the CDR3 DNA reads TGCAGTGCTAGATCCCTAGCGGGAGGGACTGAGCAGTTCTTC. Amino acids: CSARSLAGGTEQFF.